This T cell receptor (beta chain) was profiled in a study of shared clonotypes between healthy human individuals. V lost 3 bases to trimming and J lost 3 bases, with 13 bases between them. The germline gives CDR1 SGDLS, CDR2 YYNGEE. This CDR3 has 15 amino acids. The method was immunoSEQ multiplex PCR; TCRdb's version includes in-frame clones alone and lacks a portion of them. The sample holds about 2.1 million clones, just over 90% seen once. It was CD45RO-negative cells, positively selected for CCR7, that made up naive CD8 cells, with terminally differentiated effector memory CD45RA+ cells excluded.

This sequence was found in a man aged 18 to 35 in good health. Some clones in this sample may be carry-over from other donors' samples. The rearrangement joins TRBV9 to TRBJ2-1, with TRBD2 as a possible D gene (6 bases). Sequenced: naive CD8+ T cells from PBMCs. CDR3 nucleotides: TGTGCCAGCAGCGAGTCCCCTAGCGTCTACAATGAGCAGTTCTTC. Translated: CASSESPSVYNEQFF.